These 12 T cell receptor beta chains came from one sample sequenced in a study of T cell changes during pregnancy in multiple sclerosis. Profiled with immunoSEQ multiplex PCR; TCRdb holds only in-frame clones, not every one. The repertoire holds around 50,000 clones, with about nine tenths as singletons. The sequences come from CD4+ T cells from peripheral blood mononuclear cells, collected after pregnancy. Receptors were obtained from a female donor in good health, enrolled as a control in a pregnancy study.

This chain connects TRBV11-3 to TRBJ2-3; 9 nucleotides agree with TRBD2. J lost 0 bases, V lost 5 bases, and 3 bases had no gene match. Germline-derived CDR1 and CDR2 are SGHNT and YENEEA. This CDR3 is built from 15 residues. CDR3 in DNA: TGTGCCAGCAGCCTGGGACTAGCTAGCACAGATACGCAGTATTTT. Translation: CASSLGLASTDTQYF.

This clone was seen a few times. V is TRBV5-1 and J is TRBJ1-2, with TRBD1 identical over 8 bases. Germline V gene lookup returns CDR1 SGHRS and CDR2 YFSETQ. This CDR3 has 13 amino acids. The junction had 2 bases not matched to a gene; V was cut back by 4 bases and J by 3 bases. The DNA of the CDR3 is TGCGCCAGCAGCCTGACAGGGGACTATGGCTACACCTTC. The encoded protein is CASSLTGDYGYTF. The full variable domain, in which reference TRBV5-1 and TRBJ1-2 provide the parts outside the CDR3, is KAGVTQTPRYLIKTRGQQVTLSCSPISGHRSVSWYQQTPGQGLQFLFEYFSETQRNKGNFPGRFSGRQFSNSRSEMNVSTLELGDSALYLCASSLTGDYGYTFGSGTRLTVV.

The rearrangement uses TRBV29-1 and TRBJ2-7; D is unclear. V gave up 6 bases and J gave up 6 bases, with 12 bases separating them. The germline V gene encodes CDR1 SQVTM and CDR2 ANQGSEA. The length of the CDR3 is 11 residues. CDR3 coding DNA: TGCAGCGTCCGCGATCTTGGCGAGCAGTACTTC. Its translation: CSVRDLGEQYF.

V usage is TRBV28 and J usage is TRBJ1-2; 8 bases align to TRBD1. The CDR3 extends over 14 amino acids. Germline V gives CDR1 MDHEN, CDR2 SYDVKM. The trim removed 9 bases at V and 2 bases at J, leaving 8 bases unmatched. Here the CDR3 reads CASLRAGGNYGYTF. DNA of the CDR3: TGTGCCAGTTTGAGGGCAGGGGGCAACTATGGCTACACCTTC.

This chain joins TRBV7-2 and TRBJ1-4; 11 bases fit TRBD1. The CDR3 totals 15 residues. V trimming: 6 bases; J trimming: 7 bases; junction bases outside the gene matches: 7. The V gene's germline CDR1 is SGHTA and CDR2 FQGNSA. For the CDR3, the DNA is TGTGCCAGCAGACGGACAGGGGGCGCAGGTGAAAAACTGTTTTTT. It is translated as CASRRTGGAGEKLFF.

This chain links TRBV6-6 with TRBJ2-1; weak D call: TRBD2 (5 bases). The CDR3 is made up of 13 amino acids. Per germline, CDR1 MNHNY and CDR2 SVGAGI (reference sequence). The V end was cut by 6 bases, the J end by 3 bases, with 9 bases between. CDR3 region: CASSGVVYNEQFF. CDR3 coding DNA: TGTGCCAGCAGCGGGGTCGTCTACAATGAGCAGTTCTTC.

The chain combines TRBV5-1 with TRBJ2-1; D unresolved. This CDR3 region has 13 residues. Germline V gene lookup returns CDR1 SGHRS and CDR2 YFSETQ. V lost 0 bases and J lost 2, with 3 bases in between. CDR3 DNA: TGCGCCAGCAGCTTGGGGCCCTACAATGAGCAGTTCTTC. Amino acids: CASSLGPYNEQFF.

The chain is built from TRBV7-2 and TRBJ1-4; possible D gene TRBD1, 6 bases. The CDR3 loop spans 14 amino acids. Trimming removed 4 bases at V and 4 bases at J, with 10 bases between. The V gene's germline CDR1 is SGHTA and CDR2 FQGNSA. The CDR3 protein is CASSSDRYNEKLFF. The DNA for the CDR3 is TGTGCCAGCAGCTCCGACAGGTATAATGAAAAACTGTTTTTT.

The V and J genes are TRBV19 and TRBJ1-5; 9 bases match TRBD1. J was trimmed by 1 base and V by 1 base; bases with no gene match: 2. The CDR3 is made up of 16 amino acids. CDR1 LNHDA and CDR2 SQIVND come from the germline V gene (reference sequence). CDR3: CASSIVGQGSNQPQHF. CDR3 nucleotide sequence: TGTGCCAGTAGTATAGTGGGACAGGGAAGCAATCAGCCCCAGCATTTT.

The J gene is TRBJ2-1, the V gene TRBV19; 7 bases match TRBD1. V shed 4 bases and J 4 bases; nucleotides not matched to a gene: 7. Germline CDR1 LNHDA, CDR2 SQIVND (reference sequence). CDR3 length equals 15 residues. CDR3 loop: CASSRRTGKYNEQFF. Written as DNA, the CDR3 is TGTGCCAGTAGTAGACGGACAGGAAAATACAATGAGCAGTTCTTC.

The chain is built from TRBV12-5 and TRBJ2-2; D is ambiguous. The CDR3 has 18 residues. Trimming cost V 3 bases and J 2 bases, with 19 bases left between them. The germline CDR1 and CDR2 sequences are LGHNT and FRNRAP. CDR3 nucleotide sequence: TGTGCTAGTGGTTTTCTATCAGGCGCCAGGCAAAACACCGGGGAGCTGTTTTTT. Translating it yields CASGFLSGARQNTGELFF.

The chain is built from TRBV4-1 and TRBJ2-5; TRBD2 matches at 9 bases. The CDR3 consists of 18 residues. V dropped 4 bases and J dropped 0; count of bases not matched to a gene: 12. CDR1 and CDR2 (germline): MGHRA, YSYEKL. The CDR3 is CASSRGGTAGGYQETQYF. CDR3 DNA: TGCGCCAGCAGCCGAGGGGGGACCGCGGGGGGGTACCAAGAGACCCAGTACTTC.